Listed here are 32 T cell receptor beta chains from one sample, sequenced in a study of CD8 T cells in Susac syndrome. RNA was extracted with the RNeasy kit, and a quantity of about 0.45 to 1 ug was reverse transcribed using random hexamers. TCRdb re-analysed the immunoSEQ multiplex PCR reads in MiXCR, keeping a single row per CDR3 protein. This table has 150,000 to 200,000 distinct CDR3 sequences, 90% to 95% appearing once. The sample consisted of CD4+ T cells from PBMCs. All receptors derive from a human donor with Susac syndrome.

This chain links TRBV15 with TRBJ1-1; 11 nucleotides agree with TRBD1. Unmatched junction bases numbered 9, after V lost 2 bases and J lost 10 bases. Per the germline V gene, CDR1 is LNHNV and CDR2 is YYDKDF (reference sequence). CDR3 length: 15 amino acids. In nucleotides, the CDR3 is TGTGCCACCAGCAGAAAGGGGACAGGGGGATTGGGAGCTTTCTTT. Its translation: CATSRKGTGGLGAFF.

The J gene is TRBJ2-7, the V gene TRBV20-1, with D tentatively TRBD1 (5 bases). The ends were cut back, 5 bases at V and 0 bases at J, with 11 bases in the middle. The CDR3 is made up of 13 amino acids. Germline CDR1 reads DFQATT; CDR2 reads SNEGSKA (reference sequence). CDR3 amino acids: CSASRQTSYEQYF. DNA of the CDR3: TGCAGTGCTTCCCGACAGACCTCCTACGAGCAGTACTTC.

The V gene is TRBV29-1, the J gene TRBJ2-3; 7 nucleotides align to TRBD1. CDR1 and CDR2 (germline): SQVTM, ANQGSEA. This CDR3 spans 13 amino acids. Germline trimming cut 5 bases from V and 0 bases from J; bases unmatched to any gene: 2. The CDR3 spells CSVQTGSTDTQYF. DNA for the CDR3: TGCAGCGTTCAGACAGGGAGCACAGATACGCAGTATTTT.

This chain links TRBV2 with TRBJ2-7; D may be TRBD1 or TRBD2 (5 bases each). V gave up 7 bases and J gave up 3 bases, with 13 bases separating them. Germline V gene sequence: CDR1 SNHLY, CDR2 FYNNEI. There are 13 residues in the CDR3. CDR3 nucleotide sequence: TGTGCCAGCAAAGGGGACGGACGCTACGAGCAGTACTTC. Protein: CASKGDGRYEQYF.

The CDR3: CASSRLRYEAFF. Here the CDR3 DNA reads TGTGCCAGCAGCCGACTCCGATACGAAGCTTTCTTT. V and J are TRBV12-3 or TRBV12-4 and TRBJ1-1; D unclear. The CDR3 runs 12 residues. Trimming stripped 6 bases from V and 8 bases from J, with 13 bases between.

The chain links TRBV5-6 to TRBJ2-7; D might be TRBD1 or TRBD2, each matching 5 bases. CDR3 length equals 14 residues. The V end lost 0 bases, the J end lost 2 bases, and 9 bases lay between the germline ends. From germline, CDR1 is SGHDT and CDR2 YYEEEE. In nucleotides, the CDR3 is TGTGCCAGCAGCTTGGTGGGGGTTACCTACGAGCAGTACTTC. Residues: CASSLVGVTYEQYF.

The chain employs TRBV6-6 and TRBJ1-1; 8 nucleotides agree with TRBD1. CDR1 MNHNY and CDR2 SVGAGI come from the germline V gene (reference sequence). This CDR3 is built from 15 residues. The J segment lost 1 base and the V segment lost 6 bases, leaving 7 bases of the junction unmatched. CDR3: CASSAGDRGNTEAFF. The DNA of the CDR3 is TGTGCCAGCAGCGCCGGTGACAGGGGGAACACTGAAGCTTTCTTT.

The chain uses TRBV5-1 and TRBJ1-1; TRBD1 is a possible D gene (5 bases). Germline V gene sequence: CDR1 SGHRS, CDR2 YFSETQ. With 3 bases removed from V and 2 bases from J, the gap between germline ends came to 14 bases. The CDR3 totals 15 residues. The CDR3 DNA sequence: TGCGCCAGCAGCTCGGACATGATGGGTAACACTGAAGCTTTCTTT. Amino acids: CASSSDMMGNTEAFF.

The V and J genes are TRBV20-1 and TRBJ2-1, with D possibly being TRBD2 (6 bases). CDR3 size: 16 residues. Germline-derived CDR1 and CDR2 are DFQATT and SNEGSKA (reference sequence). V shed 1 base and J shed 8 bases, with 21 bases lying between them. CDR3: CSARGAATSSSYEQFF. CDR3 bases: TGCAGTGCTAGAGGGGCAGCTACTAGCTCATCGTATGAGCAGTTCTTC.

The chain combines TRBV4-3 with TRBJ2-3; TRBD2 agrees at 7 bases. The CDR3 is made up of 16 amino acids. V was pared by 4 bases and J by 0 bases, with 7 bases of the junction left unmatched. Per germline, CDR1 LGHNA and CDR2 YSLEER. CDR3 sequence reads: CASSRLSGVSTDTQYF. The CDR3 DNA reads TGCGCCAGCAGCCGGTTGAGCGGGGTTAGCACAGATACGCAGTATTTT.

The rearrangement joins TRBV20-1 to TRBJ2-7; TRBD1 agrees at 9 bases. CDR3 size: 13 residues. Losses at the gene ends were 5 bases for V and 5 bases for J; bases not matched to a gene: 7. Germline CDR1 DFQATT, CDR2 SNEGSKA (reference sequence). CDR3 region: CSAAGTGMHEQYF. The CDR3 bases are TGCAGTGCTGCCGGGACAGGGATGCACGAGCAGTACTTC.

CDR3 in DNA: TGTGCCAGCAGCCGATCGGACAGGGGCTCTGGGGCCAACGTCCTGACTTTC. Translating gives CASSRSDRGSGANVLTF. The chain has TRBV14 and TRBJ2-6; 9 bases map to TRBD1. V shed 4 bases, J shed 0 bases, and the junction held 4 bases outside the gene matches. The germline V gene encodes CDR1 SGHDN and CDR2 FVKESK. The CDR3 sequence is 17 residues long.

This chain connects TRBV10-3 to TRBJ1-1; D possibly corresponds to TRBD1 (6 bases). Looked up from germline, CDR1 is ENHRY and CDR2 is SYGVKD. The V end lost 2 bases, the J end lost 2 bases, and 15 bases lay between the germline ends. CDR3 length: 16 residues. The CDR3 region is CAISEGEGRGNTEAFF. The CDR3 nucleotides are TGTGCCATCAGTGAGGGGGAGGGCAGGGGTAACACTGAAGCTTTCTTT.

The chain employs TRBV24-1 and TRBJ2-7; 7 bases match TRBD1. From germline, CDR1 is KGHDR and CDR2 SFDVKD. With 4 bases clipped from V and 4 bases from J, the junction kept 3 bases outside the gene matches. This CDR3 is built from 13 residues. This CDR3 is CATSDLDRYEQYF. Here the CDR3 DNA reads TGTGCCACCAGTGACCTGGACAGGTACGAGCAGTACTTC.

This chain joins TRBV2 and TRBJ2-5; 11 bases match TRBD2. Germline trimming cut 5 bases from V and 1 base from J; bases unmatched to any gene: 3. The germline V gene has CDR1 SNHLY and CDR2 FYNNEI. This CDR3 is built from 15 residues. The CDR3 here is CASSQLAGVQETQYF. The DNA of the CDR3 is TGTGCCAGCAGTCAACTAGCGGGGGTCCAAGAGACCCAGTACTTC.

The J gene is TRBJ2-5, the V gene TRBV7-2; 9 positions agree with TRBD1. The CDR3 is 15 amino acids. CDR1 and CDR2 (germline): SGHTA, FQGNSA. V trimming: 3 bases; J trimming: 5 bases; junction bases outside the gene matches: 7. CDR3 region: CASSFRDRDSETQYF. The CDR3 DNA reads TGTGCCAGCAGCTTCCGGGACAGGGATTCGGAGACCCAGTACTTC.

The CDR3 loop is CASSRQDRGFGYTF. The DNA of the CDR3 is TGTGCCAGCAGTCGGCAGGACAGGGGATTTGGCTACACCTTC. The chain has TRBV27 and TRBJ1-2, with TRBD1 matching over 9 bases. Trimming removed 5 bases from V and 7 bases from J; junction bases left unmatched: 8. This CDR3 contains 14 residues. The germline gives CDR1 MNHEY, CDR2 SMNVEV (reference sequence).

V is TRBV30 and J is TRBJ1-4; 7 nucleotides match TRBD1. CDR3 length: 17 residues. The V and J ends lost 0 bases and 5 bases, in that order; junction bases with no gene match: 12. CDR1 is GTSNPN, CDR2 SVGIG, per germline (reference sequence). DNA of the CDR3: TGTGCCTGGAGTGTACGGACACCGGGACAGAAAAATGAAAAACTGTTTTTT. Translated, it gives CAWSVRTPGQKNEKLFF.

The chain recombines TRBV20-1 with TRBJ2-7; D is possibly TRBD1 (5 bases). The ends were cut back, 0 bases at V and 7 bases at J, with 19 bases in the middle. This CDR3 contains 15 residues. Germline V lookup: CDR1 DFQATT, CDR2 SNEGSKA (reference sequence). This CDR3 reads CSARDVGAPGREQYF. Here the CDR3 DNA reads TGCAGTGCTAGAGATGTAGGGGCGCCCGGACGGGAGCAGTACTTC.

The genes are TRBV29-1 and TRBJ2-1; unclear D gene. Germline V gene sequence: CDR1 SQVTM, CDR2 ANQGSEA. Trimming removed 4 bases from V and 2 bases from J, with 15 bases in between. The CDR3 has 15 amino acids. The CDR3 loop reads CSVVGKLGTYNEQFF. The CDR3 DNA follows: TGCAGCGTTGTAGGGAAATTAGGGACCTACAATGAGCAGTTCTTC.

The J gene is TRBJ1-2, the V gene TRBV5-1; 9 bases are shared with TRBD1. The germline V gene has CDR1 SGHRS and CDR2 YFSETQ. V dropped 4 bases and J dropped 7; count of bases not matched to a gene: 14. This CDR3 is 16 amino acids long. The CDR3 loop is CASSHGTGTTSGGYTF. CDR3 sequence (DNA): TGCGCCAGCAGCCACGGGACAGGGACAACATCTGGTGGCTACACCTTC.

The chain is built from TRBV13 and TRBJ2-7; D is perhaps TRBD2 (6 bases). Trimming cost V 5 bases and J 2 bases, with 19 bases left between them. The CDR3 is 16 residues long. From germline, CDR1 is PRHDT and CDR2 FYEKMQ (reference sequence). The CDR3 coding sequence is TGTGCCAGCAGCCCGACCCGGACTAAGAAAGCCTACGAGCAGTACTTC. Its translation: CASSPTRTKKAYEQYF.

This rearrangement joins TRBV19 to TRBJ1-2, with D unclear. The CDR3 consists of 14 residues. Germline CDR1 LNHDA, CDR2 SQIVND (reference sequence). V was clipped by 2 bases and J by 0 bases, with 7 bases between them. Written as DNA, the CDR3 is TGTGCCAGTAGTATAATGGAAGCTAACTATGGCTACACCTTC. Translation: CASSIMEANYGYTF.

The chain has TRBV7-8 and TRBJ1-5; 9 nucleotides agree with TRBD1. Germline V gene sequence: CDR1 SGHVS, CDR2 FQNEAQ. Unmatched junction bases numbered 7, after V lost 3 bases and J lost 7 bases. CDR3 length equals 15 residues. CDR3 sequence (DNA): TGTGCCAGCAGCTTGGCACAGGGGGCGCGGCAGCCCCAGCATTTT. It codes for CASSLAQGARQPQHF.

CDR3 residues: CASSREGTTQETQYF. The CDR3 nucleotides are TGTGCCAGCAGCCGAGAAGGGACTACACAAGAGACCCAGTACTTC. The chain is built from TRBV5-4 and TRBJ2-5; 7 bases fit TRBD2. Losses at the gene ends were 4 bases for V and 2 bases for J; bases not matched to a gene: 8. Looked up from germline, CDR1 is SGHNT and CDR2 is YYREEE (reference sequence). The CDR3 totals 15 residues.

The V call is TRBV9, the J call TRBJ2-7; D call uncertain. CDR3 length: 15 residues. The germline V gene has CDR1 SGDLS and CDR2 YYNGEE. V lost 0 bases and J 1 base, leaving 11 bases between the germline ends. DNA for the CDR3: TGTGCCAGCAGCGTAGAGGCCGGCGGTTCCTACGAGCAGTACTTC. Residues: CASSVEAGGSYEQYF.

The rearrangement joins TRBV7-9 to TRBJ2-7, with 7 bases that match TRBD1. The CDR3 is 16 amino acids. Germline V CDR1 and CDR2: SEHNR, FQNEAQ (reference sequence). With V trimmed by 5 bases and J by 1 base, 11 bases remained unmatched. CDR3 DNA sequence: TGTGCCAGCAGCCCCAGGGGGACCCGTGTATCCTACGAGCAGTACTTC. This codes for CASSPRGTRVSYEQYF. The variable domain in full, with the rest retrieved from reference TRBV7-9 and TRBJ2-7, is DTGVSQNPRHKITKRGQNVTFRCDPISEHNRLYWYRQTLGQGPEFLTYFQNEAQLEKSRLLSDRFSAERPKGSFSTLEIQRTEQGDSAMYLCASSPRGTRVSYEQYFGPGTRLTVT.

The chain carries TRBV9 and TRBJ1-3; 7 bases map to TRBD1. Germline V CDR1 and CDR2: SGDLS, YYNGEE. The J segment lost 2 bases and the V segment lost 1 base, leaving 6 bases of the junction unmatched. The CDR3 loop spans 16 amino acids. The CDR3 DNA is TGTGCCAGCAGCGTATTCCTTACAGGGGCTGGAAACACCATATATTTT. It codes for CASSVFLTGAGNTIYF.

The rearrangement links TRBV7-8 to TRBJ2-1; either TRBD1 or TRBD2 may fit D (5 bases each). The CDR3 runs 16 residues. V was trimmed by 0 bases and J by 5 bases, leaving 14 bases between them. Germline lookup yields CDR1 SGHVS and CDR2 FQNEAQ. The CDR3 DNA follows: TGTGCCAGCAGCTTAGCCCGGGGCAGTCTTAACAATGAGCAGTTCTTC. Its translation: CASSLARGSLNNEQFF.

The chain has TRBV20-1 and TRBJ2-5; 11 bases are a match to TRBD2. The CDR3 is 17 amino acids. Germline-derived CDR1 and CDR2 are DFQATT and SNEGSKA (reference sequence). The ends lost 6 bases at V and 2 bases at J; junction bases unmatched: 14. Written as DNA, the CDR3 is TGCAGTGCCTTTAACTTAGCGGGGGGGCCGGGACAAGAGACCCAGTACTTC. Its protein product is CSAFNLAGGPGQETQYF.

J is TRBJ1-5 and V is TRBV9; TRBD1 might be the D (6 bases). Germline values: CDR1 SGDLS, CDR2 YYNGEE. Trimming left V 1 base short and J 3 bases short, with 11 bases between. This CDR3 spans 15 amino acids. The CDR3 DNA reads TGTGCCAGCAGCGTATCGGACAGCTTCAATCAGCCCCAGCATTTT. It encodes CASSVSDSFNQPQHF.

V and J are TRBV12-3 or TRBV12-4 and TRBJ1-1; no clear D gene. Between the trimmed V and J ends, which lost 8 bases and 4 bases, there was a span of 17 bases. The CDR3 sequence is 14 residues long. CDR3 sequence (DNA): TGTGCCAGCGGAAATAACCCTGGCGGCACTGAAGCTTTCTTT. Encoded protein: CASGNNPGGTEAFF.